This section outlines one TCR beta chain sequence together with its context. What it binds is unknown. Using immunoSEQ multiplex PCR, the repertoire was profiled, and TCRdb retains in-frame clones only, with some absent. The table shows approximately 150,000 clones, with more than 70% occurring only once. The sample is drawn from a study of T cell responses to AZD1222 COVID-19 vaccine. Trimming left V 6 bases short and J 6 bases short, with 12 bases between. The CDR3 has 12 amino acids. Germline CDR1 is MGHDK and CDR2 is SYGVNS. Study conclusions and caveats: Without day 14 samples, only post-peak T cell repertoires were studied. Donors, mostly white British, included more females; clonal diversity was possibly underestimated.

The clonotype originates from an adult who received the AZD1222 COVID-19 vaccine. The source material was peripheral blood, sampled 28 days after the second AZD1222 dose. The chain couples TRBV25-1 to TRBJ2-7; unclear D gene. The CDR3 sequence is CASSPFSGEQYF. CDR3 DNA: TGTGCCAGCAGCCCCTTCAGTGGCGAGCAGTACTTC.